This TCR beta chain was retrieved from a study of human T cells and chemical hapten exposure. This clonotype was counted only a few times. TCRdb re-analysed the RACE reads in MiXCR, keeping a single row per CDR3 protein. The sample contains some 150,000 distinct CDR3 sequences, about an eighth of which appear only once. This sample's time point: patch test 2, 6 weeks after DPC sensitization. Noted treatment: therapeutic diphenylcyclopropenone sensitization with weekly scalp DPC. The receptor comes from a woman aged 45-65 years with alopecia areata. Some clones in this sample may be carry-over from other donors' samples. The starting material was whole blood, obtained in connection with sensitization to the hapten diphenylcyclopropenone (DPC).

CDR3 sequence (DNA): TGTGCCAGCAGCTCATCGGGACTAGCGTTCGGGGAGCTGTTTTTT. Encoded protein: CASSSSGLAFGELFF. V usage is TRBV11-3 and J usage is TRBJ2-2; 10 nucleotides agree with TRBD2. Germline V gene lookup returns CDR1 SGHNT and CDR2 YENEEA. The V segment lost 4 bases and the J segment 7 bases; nucleotides outside the gene matches: 6. The CDR3 has 15 residues.